The source of this T cell receptor beta chain is a study of blood T cells in healthy people across ages. Study overall: Using template switching, researchers captured about one barcoded beta molecule for each two T cells.

Points from the study as a whole: Nothing was known about donor CMV status, and this possibly confounded expanded clonotype changes. The study could not conclusively compare naive and antigen-experienced cells, given its unsorted PBMCs.

The V gene's germline CDR1 is SGHTA and CDR2 FQGNSA. This CDR3 has 16 residues. Unmatched junction bases numbered 6, after V lost 1 base and J lost 1 base. Extractions gave at least 5 micrograms of total RNA per sample. With a J-beta primer mix and a sample-barcoded 5' primer, a second PCR ran about 7 to 11 cycles. In TCRdb, the 5' RACE reads were re-called with MiXCR into one record per CDR3 protein. Of around 1.5 million distinct CDR3 sequences listed, roughly 40% are singletons. This clonotype was detected only a few times. The target antigen is unknown. Input material: blood. The TCR originated in a woman aged 18-35 years in good health. This chain joins TRBV7-2 and TRBJ2-7; 8 nucleotides match TRBD1. The CDR3 DNA follows: TGTGCCAGCAGCTTAGGTAGGACAGGGTTGTCCTACGAGCAGTACTTC. This encodes CASSLGRTGLSYEQYF.